Listed below are T cell receptor beta chains from one sample, sequenced in a study of blood T cell repertoires in COVID-19. Measured with immunoSEQ multiplex PCR; TCRdb has only the in-frame clones, and not every one. This table holds about 140,000 clones, 85% to 90% found once. Sequenced: peripheral blood. These receptors all come from a woman of 80 years or more with acute or convalescent COVID-19. Each CDR3 is given with its conserved first and last residue. D genes are given only for firm matches.

>TRBJ2-2|-|TRBV6-6
TGTGCCAGCAGTTACGGGCCGAACACCGGGGAGCTGTTTTTT
CASSYGPNTGELFF
>TRBJ1-2|-|TRBV28
TGTGCCAGGGCCAGGGGCGAGCACTATGGCTACACCTTC
CARARGEHYGYTF
>TRBJ2-1|-|TRBV6-6
TGTGCCAGCAGTTATCAGGGGTCTAGGTACAATGAGCAGTTCTTC
CASSYQGSRYNEQFF
>TRBJ2-3|-|TRBV11-1
TGTGCCAGCAGCTCGAGCGGGACAGATACGCAGTATTTT
CASSSSGTDTQYF
>TRBJ1-5|TRBD1|TRBV6-2/TRBV6-3
TGTGCCAGCAGTTACAAGGGGGCCATTCAGCCCCAGCATTTT
CASSYKGAIQPQHF
>TRBJ1-5|TRBD1|TRBV29-1
TGCAGCGTAGCCCAGGGGGCCCTCGGTAGCAATCAGCCCCAGCATTTT
CSVAQGALGSNQPQHF
>TRBJ2-1|TRBD2|TRBV28
TGTGCCAGCAGTGTAACTAGCGGGGGGCCCAATGAGCAGTTCTTC
CASSVTSGGPNEQFF
>TRBJ2-5|TRBD1|TRBV7-2
TGTGCCAGCAGCGTGGGACAGGGGGGGACCCAGTACTTC
CASSVGQGGTQYF
>TRBJ1-5|TRBD1|TRBV4-2
TGTGCCAGCAGCGTGGGACAGGGGGCCTATCAGCCCCAGCATTTT
CASSVGQGAYQPQHF
>TRBJ2-3|TRBD2|TRBV29-1
TGCAGCGTCCAGCCTAGCGGGGGGGCGGTTTGGAGCACAGATACGCAGTATTTT
CSVQPSGGAVWSTDTQYF
>TRBJ2-2|TRBD1|TRBV2
TGTGCCAGCAATTCGGGACAGACGAACACCGGGGAGCTGTTTTTT
CASNSGQTNTGELFF
>TRBJ2-2|TRBD2|TRBV7-8
TGTGCCAGCAGCCCCGCTAGCGGGGGGGCCCCCGGGGAGCTGTTTTTT
CASSPASGGAPGELFF
>TRBJ1-6|TRBD1|TRBV9
TGTGCCAGCAGCGTAGATGGGCGACAGGGAGATAATTCACCCCTCCACTTT
CASSVDGRQGDNSPLHF
>TRBJ2-7|TRBD1|TRBV11-2
TGTGCCAGCAGCCTGGGGACAGCCTACGAGCAGTACTTC
CASSLGTAYEQYF
>TRBJ2-1|TRBD1|TRBV9
TGTGCCAGCAGCTATGGGGGACAGAAATACAATGAGCAGTTCTTC
CASSYGGQKYNEQFF
>TRBJ1-1|-|TRBV7-9
TGTGCCAGCAGCTGGAGGACGGAGAACACTGAAGCTTTCTTT
CASSWRTENTEAFF